The rows below give T cell receptor beta chains drawn from one sample of a study of cytomegalovirus exposure and HLA in healthy donors. The repertoire was sequenced with immunoSEQ multiplex PCR; TCRdb's copy has only in-frame clones and lacks some. The repertoire has tens of thousands of clones, approximately 94% of them found once; the top ten carry 3.2%. Specimen: PBMCs. The receptors were sampled from a woman between 18 and 29 years old in good health and CMV-seropositive. The CDR3 runs from the conserved cysteine through the conserved F or W. The D gene is left open where the match is weak. The size entry is marked missing in some rows and otherwise reads once, few, many or a size class.

v_gene	d_gene	abundance	j_gene	CDR3nt	CDR3aa
TRBV6-5	TRBD2	once	TRBJ2-1	TGTGCCAGCCGACGACTAGCGTCATACAATGAGCAGTTCTTC	CASRRLASYNEQFF
TRBV5-4	NA	NA	TRBJ2-3	TGTGCCAGCAGCTTGGCAGGGCCTTCTAGCACAGATACGCAGTATTTT	CASSLAGPSSTDTQYF
TRBV6-5	TRBD2	NA	TRBJ2-7	TGTGCCAGCAGTCGGGTGGGGGGGTACGAGCAGTACTTC	CASSRVGGYEQYF
TRBV29-1	TRBD1	few	TRBJ2-7	TGCAGCGTTTTCACAGGGGGGCGGGACGAGCAGTACTTC	CSVFTGGRDEQYF
TRBV29-1	TRBD1	NA	TRBJ1-3	TGCAGCGTTGATGGACCCGGGACAGTCTCTGGAAACACCATATATTTT	CSVDGPGTVSGNTIYF
TRBV27	TRBD1	NA	TRBJ1-1	TGTGCCAGCAGTTTATCTGCAGGGGGCAACACTGAAGCTTTCTTT	CASSLSAGGNTEAFF
TRBV19	TRBD2	NA	TRBJ2-7	TGTGCCAGTAGTATTGAGCGGGGCTACGAGCAGTACTTC	CASSIERGYEQYF
TRBV18	TRBD2	NA	TRBJ2-1	TGTGCCAGCTCACAAAGAACCGGACTAGAATACAATGAGCAGTTCTTC	CASSQRTGLEYNEQFF
TRBV29-1	TRBD2	NA	TRBJ2-2	TGCAGCGTTGAGTTGGCTAGCGGGAGGGCCGGTACCGGGGAGCTGTTTTTT	CSVELASGRAGTGELFF
TRBV4-1	NA	NA	TRBJ2-1	TGCGCCAGCAGCCAAGATCTAGGAACTAGCCTTTACAATGAGCAGTTCTTC	CASSQDLGTSLYNEQFF
TRBV5-5	TRBD1	NA	TRBJ1-6	TGTGCCAGCGGGGGGACAGGGACCTATAATTCACCCCTCCACTTT	CASGGTGTYNSPLHF
TRBV11-2	NA	once	TRBJ2-3	TGTGCCAGCAGGGGCGCTTCTAGCACAGATACGCAGTATTTT	CASRGASSTDTQYF
TRBV7-9	NA	NA	TRBJ1-2	TGTGCCAGCAGCTTAAGTGTGGACACGAAATACTTC	CASSLSVDTKYF
TRBV27	NA	NA	TRBJ2-3	TGTGCCAGCAGTTCCCGGGACATTAGCACAGATACGCAGTATTTT	CASSSRDISTDTQYF
TRBV11-2	NA	NA	TRBJ2-2	TGTGCCAGCAGCAACTGGGCAGGGGCAGGGACCGGGGAGCTGTTTTTT	CASSNWAGAGTGELFF
TRBV19	TRBD1	NA	TRBJ1-1	TGTGCCAGTAGTATTGCCGACAGGGGGCCTGAAGCTTTCTTT	CASSIADRGPEAFF
TRBV5-4	NA	NA	TRBJ2-7	TGTGCCAGCAGCTTTAGGGGGGCGGGAGAGTACGAGCAGTACTTC	CASSFRGAGEYEQYF
TRBV7-9	TRBD2	NA	TRBJ2-2	TGTGCCAGCAGCTCGCTAGCGGGAGGGACGAACACCGGGGAGCTGTTTTTT	CASSSLAGGTNTGELFF
TRBV6-1	TRBD1	NA	TRBJ2-1	TGTGCCGGCCGGACAGGGGTGTCCGCTGAGCAGTTCTTC	CAGRTGVSAEQFF
TRBV7-6	TRBD2	once	TRBJ2-5	TGTGCCAGCAGCCCTAGCGGGGCCCAAGAGACCCAGTACTTC	CASSPSGAQETQYF
TRBV28	TRBD2	NA	TRBJ2-7	TGTGCCAGCAGTTTTCCACCGGGACTAGGGATCTACGAGCAGTACTTC	CASSFPPGLGIYEQYF
TRBV20-1	NA	once	TRBJ2-7	TGCATGACTAGTAGGCCCTACGAGCAGTACTTC	CMTSRPYEQYF
TRBV4-3	TRBD2	NA	TRBJ2-2	TGCGCCAGCAGCCAAACAGCGGGAGGCGGCACCGGGGAGCTGTTTTTT	CASSQTAGGGTGELFF
TRBV9	NA	NA	TRBJ2-7	TGTGCCAGCAGCGTAGCGGCAGGAACCTACGAGCAGTACTTC	CASSVAAGTYEQYF
TRBV5-6	NA	NA	TRBJ2-1	TGTGCCAGCCAAAGAGGCGCAGCGGAGAGCTCCTACAATGAGCAGTTCTTC	CASQRGAAESSYNEQFF
TRBV27	TRBD1	NA	TRBJ2-7	TGTGCCAGTCATCCACGACCTCCTTCCCAACACAGGGGATCCTACGAGCAGTACTTC	CASHPRPPSQHRGSYEQYF
TRBV7-9	NA	NA	TRBJ2-5	TGTGCCAGCAGCTTAATCTCAGAGACCCAGTACTTC	CASSLISETQYF
TRBV28	NA	NA	TRBJ1-1	TGTGCCAGCATGCCGGGGGGGGGCATGAACACTGAAGCTTTCTTT	CASMPGGGMNTEAFF
TRBV4-2	NA	NA	TRBJ1-5	TGTGCCAGCAGCCAAGATTATTATCAGCCCCAGCATTTT	CASSQDYYQPQHF
TRBV4-2	TRBD1	NA	TRBJ1-6	TGTGCCAGCAGCCAATATGGAACAGGGGCCCGGCCCCTCCACTTT	CASSQYGTGARPLHF
TRBV29-1	NA	NA	TRBJ2-7	TGCAGCGTCGCCGGGAGCTCCTACGAGCAGTACTTC	CSVAGSSYEQYF
TRBV19	TRBD1	once	TRBJ1-2	TGTGCCAGTAGTAAGCGGGACAGGGGATCCCCTGGCTACACCTTC	CASSKRDRGSPGYTF
TRBV20-1	NA	NA	TRBJ2-1	TGCAGTGCTAGTAAGCGAGAGCAGTTCTTC	CSASKREQFF
TRBV4-3	NA	once	TRBJ2-7	TGCGCCAGCAGCCAAAACCGAGACAGCTACTCCTACGAGCAGTACTTC	CASSQNRDSYSYEQYF
TRBV2	NA	once	TRBJ1-6	TGTGCCAGCAGTGAAAGACAGGCGGAGAATTCACCCCTCCACTTT	CASSERQAENSPLHF
TRBV2	TRBD1	NA	TRBJ2-1	TGTGCCAGGAGACAGGGGGCGAACTCGGCCTCCTCGAATGAGCAGTTCTTC	CARRQGANSASSNEQFF
TRBV5-1	TRBD2	NA	TRBJ2-5	TGCGCCAGCAGCTTGGCCCGACTAGCGGAGGCTAGGGAGACCCAGTACTTC	CASSLARLAEARETQYF
TRBV29-1	TRBD1	NA	TRBJ2-5	TGCAGCGTCACACAGGGGGGAGAGACCCAGTACTTC	CSVTQGGETQYF
TRBV7-9	TRBD1	NA	TRBJ1-3	TGTGCCACGATTACCCTCGGACAGGGGAAAACTGGAAACACCATATATTTT	CATITLGQGKTGNTIYF
TRBV19	TRBD1	NA	TRBJ1-6	TGTGCCAGTAGTATAGGGCAGACAGGGAGGTCACCCCTCCACTTT	CASSIGQTGRSPLHF
TRBV27	TRBD2	NA	TRBJ2-3	TGTGCCAGCAGTCCGGGGACTAGCGGGGGGGCCGGGACGCAGTATTTT	CASSPGTSGGAGTQYF
TRBV9	NA	NA	TRBJ2-1	TGTGCCAGCAGCGGGGGACACCCGGCAGGCAATGAGCAGTTCTTC	CASSGGHPAGNEQFF